A single sample gave rise to the 15 T cell receptor beta chains below, sequenced in a study of PD-1 blockade in classical Hodgkin lymphoma. Assay: immunoSEQ multiplex PCR; the TCRdb copy retains only in-frame clones and omits some. The sample lists about 32,000 clones; 81% were seen once. Time point in this sample: cycle 4 day 1 (C4D1), after five to seven weeks of nivolumab. After autologous stem cell transplantation all patients relapsed, and prior brentuximab vedotin exposure differed between cohorts. Sequences were derived from peripheral blood mononuclear cells (PBMCs), sampled before the fourth cycle of nivolumab. The origin of the receptors is a human donor with classical Hodgkin lymphoma.

V and J are TRBV7-9 and TRBJ2-7; D is ambiguous. This CDR3 spans 14 amino acids. Trimming left V 6 bases short and J 3 bases short, with 15 bases between. Per the germline V gene, CDR1 is SEHNR and CDR2 is FQNEAQ (reference sequence). The CDR3 bases are TGTGCCAGCAGGGACGGTGGTGTGGGCTACGAGCAGTACTTC. Residues: CASRDGGVGYEQYF.

V gene TRBV11-3 combines with J gene TRBJ1-1; no clear D. The CDR3 runs 13 residues. V gave up 8 bases and J gave up 4 bases, with 14 bases separating them. In germline, CDR1 is SGHNT, CDR2 YENEEA. In DNA, the CDR3 is TGTGCCAGCCTCTCTATGGAGGGCACTGAAGCTTTCTTT. Translating gives CASLSMEGTEAFF.

The chain has TRBV4-3 and TRBJ1-6, with D uncertain. CDR3 length equals 15 residues. CDR1 is LGHNA and CDR2 is YSLEER in the germline V gene. V shed 1 base and J shed 7 bases, with 11 bases lying between them. CDR3 sequence reads: CASSQGGSMNSPLHF. DNA of the CDR3: TGCGCCAGCAGCCAAGGCGGCAGTATGAATTCACCCCTCCACTTT.

This clone was seen once. Here the CDR3 DNA reads TGTGCCAGCAGCCAACCCGGGACTAGCGGGACCTACGAGCAGTACTTC. It specifies CASSQPGTSGTYEQYF. The genes are TRBV11-1 and TRBJ2-7; 13 bases align to TRBD2. Germline V gene lookup returns CDR1 SGHAT and CDR2 FQDESV (reference sequence). The CDR3 is 16 residues long. The junction had 6 bases not matched to a gene; V was cut back by 5 bases and J by 2 bases.

V is TRBV7-2 and J is TRBJ2-1; TRBD2 aligns across 7 bases. Germline V CDR1 and CDR2: SGHTA, FQGNSA. J was trimmed by 7 bases and V by 3 bases; bases with no gene match: 9. This CDR3 has 15 residues. In DNA form, the CDR3 reads TGTGCCAGCAGCTTGCCTAGCGGCCGTGGGAATGAGCAGTTCTTC. This gives the protein CASSLPSGRGNEQFF. Filled out from reference TRBV7-2 and TRBJ2-1, the complete variable domain reads GAGVSQSPSNKVTEKGKDVELRCDPISGHTALYWYRQSLGQGLEFLIYFQGNSAPDKSGLPSDRFSAERTGGSVSTLTIQRTQQEDSAVYLCASSLPSGRGNEQFFGPGTRLTVL.

J is TRBJ2-2 and V is TRBV18; D is ambiguous. Trimming took 5 bases from V and 8 from J, leaving 12 bases between them. This CDR3 spans 13 amino acids. The germline V gene has CDR1 KGHSH and CDR2 LQKENI. The CDR3 spells CASSRSSSGELFF. In DNA form, the CDR3 reads TGTGCCAGCTCAAGGAGTAGTTCGGGGGAGCTGTTTTTT.

The chain recombines TRBV7-9 with TRBJ2-2; 7 nucleotides agree with TRBD1. J lost 3 bases, V lost 4 bases, and 14 bases had no gene match. The germline V gene has CDR1 SEHNR and CDR2 FQNEAQ (reference sequence). The length of the CDR3 is 18 residues. DNA for the CDR3: TGTGCCAGCAGCTCCCCCAGGACAGGAGATAGGGACACCGGGGAGCTGTTTTTT. It is translated as CASSSPRTGDRDTGELFF.

The rearrangement links TRBV11-2 to TRBJ1-2; possible D gene TRBD1, 5 bases. V was trimmed by 6 bases and J by 5 bases, leaving 19 bases between them. CDR1 and CDR2 from the germline V gene are SGHAT and FQNNGV. This CDR3 spans 15 amino acids. The CDR3 DNA is TGTGCCAGCAGTCGGACGGGGGACGGGGGTTATGGCTACACCTTC. This encodes CASSRTGDGGYGYTF.

The V and J genes are TRBV5-1 and TRBJ2-6; D is undetermined. The germline V gene has CDR1 SGHRS and CDR2 YFSETQ. The CDR3 contains 17 residues. V was cut by 0 bases and J by 0 bases, with 10 bases left in between. The CDR3 DNA reads TGCGCCAGCAGCTTGGAACCCACAGCCTCTGGGGCCAACGTCCTGACTTTC. Its translation is CASSLEPTASGANVLTF.

V is TRBV4-2 and J is TRBJ2-7; 11 nucleotides align to TRBD2. Per the germline V gene, CDR1 is LGHNA and CDR2 is YNFKEQ. The CDR3 covers 17 residues. The J segment lost 0 bases and the V segment lost 1 base, leaving 5 bases of the junction unmatched. For the CDR3, the DNA is TGTGCCAGCAGCCAAGTGGGACTAGCGGTGAGCTCCTACGAGCAGTACTTC. Translated, it gives CASSQVGLAVSSYEQYF.

In DNA, the CDR3 is TGTGCCAGCAGTGAAGTGACAGGAGATAACTATGGCTACACCTTC. Translation gives CASSEVTGDNYGYTF. The genes are TRBV6-1 and TRBJ1-2; tentatively, D is TRBD1 (6 bases). V dropped 1 base and J dropped 1 base, with 10 bases sitting between them. Germline V gene sequence: CDR1 MNHNS, CDR2 SASEGT. The CDR3 loop spans 15 amino acids.

J is TRBJ1-2 and V is TRBV7-2; D not certain. The CDR3 loop spans 14 amino acids. Between the trimmed V and J ends, which lost 1 base and 7 bases, there was a span of 13 bases. Germline V lookup: CDR1 SGHTA, CDR2 FQGNSA. CDR3 DNA sequence: TGTGCCAGCAGCTTAGAGGTCAGAGATACTGGCTACACCTTC. Encoded protein: CASSLEVRDTGYTF.

J is TRBJ1-3 and V is TRBV4-2, with no clear D. Per the germline V gene, CDR1 is LGHNA and CDR2 is YNFKEQ. With 2 bases removed from V and 0 bases from J, the gap between germline ends came to 5 bases. The length of the CDR3 is 14 residues. CDR3 amino acids: CASSQLNSGNTIYF. CDR3 bases: TGTGCCAGCAGCCAACTCAACTCTGGAAACACCATATATTTT.

The chain combines TRBV11-3 with TRBJ2-4, with D possibly matching TRBD2 (6 bases). The CDR3 extends over 15 amino acids. Trimming removed 1 base at V and 1 base at J, with 8 bases between. Germline CDR1 reads SGHNT; CDR2 reads YENEEA. Here the CDR3 DNA reads TGTGCCAGCAGCTTAGTGGGACTTGCCAAAAACATTCAGTACTTC. As protein: CASSLVGLAKNIQYF.

The genes are TRBV6-5 and TRBJ2-1, with a tentative D call TRBD1 (6 bases). The CDR3 is 16 amino acids. Per germline, CDR1 MNHEY and CDR2 SVGAGI. Trimming left V 4 bases short and J 7 bases short, with 20 bases between. CDR3 protein: CASSWGRGGRGNEQFF. The CDR3 bases are TGTGCCAGCAGTTGGGGGCGTGGGGGCAGGGGTAATGAGCAGTTCTTC.